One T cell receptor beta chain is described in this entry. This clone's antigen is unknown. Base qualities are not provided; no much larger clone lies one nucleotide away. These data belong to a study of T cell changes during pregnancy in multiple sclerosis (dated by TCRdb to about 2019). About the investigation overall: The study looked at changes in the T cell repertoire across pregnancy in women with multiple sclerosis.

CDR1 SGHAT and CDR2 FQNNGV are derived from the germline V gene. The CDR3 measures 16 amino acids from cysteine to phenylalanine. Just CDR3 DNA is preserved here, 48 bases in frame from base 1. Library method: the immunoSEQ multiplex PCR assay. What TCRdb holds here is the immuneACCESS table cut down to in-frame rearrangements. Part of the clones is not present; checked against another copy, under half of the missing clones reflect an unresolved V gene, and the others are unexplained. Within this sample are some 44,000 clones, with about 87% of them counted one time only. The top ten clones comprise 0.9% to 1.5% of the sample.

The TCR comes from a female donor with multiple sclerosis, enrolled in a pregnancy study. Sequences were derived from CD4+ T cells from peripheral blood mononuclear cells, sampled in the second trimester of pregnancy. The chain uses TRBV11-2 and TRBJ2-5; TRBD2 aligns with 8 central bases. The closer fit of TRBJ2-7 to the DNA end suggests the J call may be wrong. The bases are TGTGCCAGCAGCTTGAGTACCAGCGGGAGAAAGTACGAGCAGTACTTC. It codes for CASSLSTSGRKYEQYF.